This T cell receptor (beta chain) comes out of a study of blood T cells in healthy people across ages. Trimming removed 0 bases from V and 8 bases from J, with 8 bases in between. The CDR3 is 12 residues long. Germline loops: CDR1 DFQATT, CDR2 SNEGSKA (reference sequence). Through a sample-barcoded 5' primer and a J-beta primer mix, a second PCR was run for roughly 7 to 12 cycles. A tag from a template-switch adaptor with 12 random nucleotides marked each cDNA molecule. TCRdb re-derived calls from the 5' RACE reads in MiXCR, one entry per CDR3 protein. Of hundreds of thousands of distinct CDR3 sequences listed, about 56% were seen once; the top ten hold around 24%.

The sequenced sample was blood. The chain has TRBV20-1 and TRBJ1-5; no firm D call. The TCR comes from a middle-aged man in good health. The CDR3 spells CSARDRAKPQHF. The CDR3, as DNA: TGCAGTGCTAGAGACCGGGCCAAGCCCCAGCATTTT.